The present T cell receptor (beta chain) was sequenced within a study of blood T cell repertoires in COVID-19. The CDR3 contains 16 residues. V was clipped by 1 base and J by 8 bases, with 15 bases between them. From germline, CDR1 is MDHEN and CDR2 SYDVKM. Using immunoSEQ multiplex PCR, the repertoire was profiled, and TCRdb retains in-frame clones only, with some absent. The repertoire consists of 350,000 to 500,000 clones, with over 75% occurring once and the leading ten covering approximately 1.5%. The chain is built from TRBV28 and TRBJ1-6; D not resolved. The sequence was obtained from a woman aged 18 to 35 who had been exposed to COVID-19. Sequencing used PBMCs or T cells enriched from blood (not recorded which). The CDR3 DNA is TGTGCCAGCAGTTTATTGGGCCGATTTTCCCATTCACCCCTCCACTTT. Amino acids: CASSLLGRFSHSPLHF.